This T cell receptor (beta chain) was identified in a study of cytomegalovirus exposure and HLA in healthy donors. PCR primers comprised 60 Vbeta and 13 Jbeta primers. The assay was immunoSEQ multiplex PCR, and TCRdb's table has in-frame clones only and misses some. The table records approximately 130,000 clones, over 70% of them present only once. Whole-study findings and limits: Indistinguishability led to the exclusion of some V segments, TRBV6-2 and TRBV6-3 included. Cytomegalovirus-associated status was assigned to roughly 160 TCR beta chains.

Notes on this clone: Its antigen is as yet unknown.

The V gene lost 6 bases and the J gene lost 7 bases, with 13 bases spanning the gap. This CDR3 has 13 amino acids. CDR1 is MNHEY, CDR2 SVGAGI, per germline. The source is a woman aged 35 to 49 in good health and CMV-seropositive. V gene TRBV6-5 combines with J gene TRBJ2-1; possibly TRBD2 for D (6 bases). Specimen: PBMCs. The CDR3 here is CASSPGTYNEQFF. The CDR3 region has the DNA TGTGCCAGCAGCCCCGGGACTTATAATGAGCAGTTCTTC.